This passage covers 16 T cell receptor beta chains from one sample sequenced in a study of cytomegalovirus exposure and HLA in healthy donors. Measured with immunoSEQ multiplex PCR; TCRdb has only the in-frame clones, and not every one. This table holds roughly 150,000 clones, approximately 86% found once. The sample consisted of PBMCs. The receptors were sampled from a woman aged 18-35 years in good health and CMV-seronegative.

The gene calls are TRBV5-6 and TRBJ1-2; D might be TRBD1 (5 bases). The CDR3 is 14 residues long. The germline gives CDR1 SGHDT, CDR2 YYEEEE. The V and J ends lost 3 bases and 1 base respectively, with 10 bases between them. The CDR3 DNA sequence: TGTGCCAGCAGCTCCCAGGGACTTAACTATGGCTACACCTTC. This encodes CASSSQGLNYGYTF.

The genes are TRBV2 and TRBJ2-5, with TRBD2 matching 8 bases. CDR1 and CDR2 from the germline V gene are SNHLY and FYNNEI. Losses at the gene ends were 6 bases for V and 2 bases for J; bases not matched to a gene: 8. The length of the CDR3 is 15 residues. As DNA, the CDR3 is TGTGCCAGCAGACCCAGCGGGAGAGGGCAAGAGACCCAGTACTTC. Protein sequence: CASRPSGRGQETQYF. Supplemented by reference TRBV2 and TRBJ2-5, the full variable domain reads EPEVTQTPSHQVTQMGQEVILRCVPISNHLYFYWYRQILGQKVEFLVSFYNNEISEKSEIFDDQFSVERPDGSNFTLKIRSTKLEDSAMYFCASRPSGRGQETQYFGPGTRLLVL.

J is TRBJ1-1 and V is TRBV4-3; maybe TRBD1 (6 bases). Per germline, CDR1 LGHNA and CDR2 YSLEER. This CDR3 is 14 amino acids long. V was trimmed by 0 bases and J by 7 bases, leaving 12 bases between them. This chain's CDR3 is CASSQDVLGGEAFF. In DNA form, the CDR3 reads TGCGCCAGCAGCCAAGATGTTTTAGGGGGTGAAGCTTTCTTT.

The V and J genes are TRBV5-1 and TRBJ2-6, with D possibly TRBD2 on 6 matching bases. CDR3 length: 17 amino acids. Trimming took off 3 bases at V and 1 base at J, with 14 bases between the two ends. CDR1 and CDR2 (germline): SGHRS, YFSETQ. DNA of the CDR3: TGCGCCAGCAGCTGGGGGGTTAGTCAATCTGGGGCCAACGTCCTGACTTTC. Residues: CASSWGVSQSGANVLTF.

The chain has TRBV5-1 and TRBJ2-7; D may be TRBD1 (5 bases). Per the germline V gene, CDR1 is SGHRS and CDR2 is YFSETQ. This CDR3 is built from 13 residues. V was clipped by 3 bases and J by 3 bases, with 10 bases between them. The CDR3 region is CASSSDRHYEQYF. The CDR3 region has the DNA TGCGCCAGCAGCTCCGACAGACACTACGAGCAGTACTTC.

V usage is TRBV11-2 and J usage is TRBJ2-5, with 11 bases that match TRBD2. This CDR3 has 16 residues. J gave up 0 bases and V 6 bases, and 6 bases lay outside the gene matches. From germline, CDR1 is SGHAT and CDR2 FQNNGV. The CDR3 nucleotides are TGTGCCAGCAGGTTACTAGCGGGGGTTTACCAAGAGACCCAGTACTTC. Amino acids: CASRLLAGVYQETQYF.

This clone has more than one count but fewer than ten. The rearrangement uses TRBV11-2 and TRBJ2-1, with TRBD2 identical over 8 bases. The trim removed 3 bases at V and 1 base at J, leaving 8 bases unmatched. The germline gives CDR1 SGHAT, CDR2 FQNNGV. The length of the CDR3 is 17 residues. This CDR3 is CASSLASGRGSYNEQFF. The CDR3 DNA follows: TGTGCCAGCAGCTTGGCCAGCGGGAGAGGTTCCTACAATGAGCAGTTCTTC.

This chain's CDR3 is CASSLGPGSTDTQYF. The CDR3 DNA follows: TGTGCCAGCAGCTTGGGTCCAGGAAGCACAGATACGCAGTATTTT. This chain uses TRBV5-8 with TRBJ2-3; D gene uncertain. Germline-derived CDR1 and CDR2 are SGHTS and YDEGEE. The CDR3 has 15 residues. The V end lost 0 bases, the J end lost 0 bases, and 8 bases lay between the germline ends.

This clone has more than one count but fewer than ten. The chain joins TRBV25-1 to TRBJ1-5, with 9 bases matching TRBD1. The CDR3 has 15 amino acids. Trimming removed 2 bases from V and 3 bases from J; junction bases left unmatched: 2. Germline assignment: CDR1 MGHDK and CDR2 SYGVNS. The chain's CDR3 is CASSEGDRVNQPQHF. The CDR3 DNA is TGTGCCAGCAGTGAAGGGGACAGGGTCAATCAGCCCCAGCATTTT.

The chain uses TRBV5-1 and TRBJ1-1, with 8 bases aligning to TRBD1. Germline loops: CDR1 SGHRS, CDR2 YFSETQ. J was trimmed by 1 base and V by 4 bases; bases with no gene match: 9. This CDR3 is 16 amino acids long. CDR3 DNA sequence: TGCGCCAGCAGCCCGGACAGGGCCGCAACGAACACTGAAGCTTTCTTT. It yields the protein CASSPDRAATNTEAFF.

About this clone itself: This CDR3 is also generated by other DNA sequences in the sample. The chain recombines TRBV29-1 with TRBJ2-7; 7 bases line up with TRBD2. The germline gives CDR1 SQVTM, CDR2 ANQGSEA. The CDR3 extends over 14 amino acids. V dropped 6 bases and J dropped 6; count of bases not matched to a gene: 14. CDR3 sequence (DNA): TGCAGCGTCGGCCCGGCCGGGGGGAGGGCCGAGCAGTACTTC. Translating gives CSVGPAGGRAEQYF.

V usage is TRBV29-1 and J usage is TRBJ1-2; 8 nucleotides line up with TRBD1. The germline V gene encodes CDR1 SQVTM and CDR2 ANQGSEA. The CDR3 consists of 11 residues. J was trimmed by 8 bases and V by 5 bases; bases with no gene match: 4. CDR3 region: CSVRTGSGYTF. CDR3 nucleotide sequence: TGCAGCGTTCGGACAGGGAGCGGCTACACCTTC.

CDR3 coding DNA: TGTGCCAGCAGCGGCGGGGGCAGGGGCCACGAGCAGTACTTC. It codes for CASSGGGRGHEQYF. The chain uses TRBV6-5 and TRBJ2-7; a weak D match, TRBD2 (7 bases). Germline CDR1 reads MNHEY; CDR2 reads SVGAGI. The V end was cut by 6 bases, the J end by 5 bases, with 17 bases between. The CDR3 has 14 residues.

Only one count was recorded for this clone. The J gene is TRBJ2-7, the V gene TRBV5-4; TRBD2 agrees at 8 bases. The CDR3 is 15 amino acids. With V trimmed by 3 bases and J by 5 bases, 10 bases remained unmatched. Per the germline V gene, CDR1 is SGHNT and CDR2 is YYREEE (reference sequence). Written as DNA, the CDR3 is TGTGCCAGCAGCTCGCCCGGGAGGGGGGACCACGAGCAGTACTTC. The encoded protein is CASSSPGRGDHEQYF.

The V gene is TRBV4-1, the J gene TRBJ1-5; the D is unclear. The CDR3 is made up of 15 amino acids. Between the trimmed V and J ends, which lost 1 base and 0 bases, there was a span of 7 bases. The germline CDR1 and CDR2 sequences are MGHRA and YSYEKL. The CDR3 bases are TGCGCCAGCAGCCAAGGAGCGGCTAGCAATCAGCCCCAGCATTTT. This translates into CASSQGAASNQPQHF.

The chain couples TRBV14 to TRBJ2-7, with TRBD1 matching 7 bases. CDR3 length equals 23 residues. From germline, CDR1 is SGHDN and CDR2 FVKESK. With 1 base clipped from V and 2 bases from J, the junction kept 29 bases outside the gene matches. The chain's CDR3 is CASSQVPRMSQKKGQPVTYEQYF. The CDR3 DNA is TGTGCCAGCAGCCAAGTCCCGAGAATGAGCCAGAAGAAGGGACAGCCTGTTACCTACGAGCAGTACTTC.